What follows is one T cell receptor beta chain and its context. This specimen belongs to a study of neurological immune-mediated disorders. Trimming stripped 3 bases from V and 6 bases from J, with 15 bases between. Germline V lookup: CDR1 SGHTA, CDR2 FQGNSA. The CDR3 is 14 residues long. The authors produced cDNA by 5'RACE using 10-nucleotide random UMIs. TCRdb redid the calling of the 5' RACE reads with MiXCR, one entry per CDR3 protein. The sample holds 71,000 or so distinct CDR3 sequences, approximately 14% seen once. Time point specified: longitudinal time-point 1 (baseline). The unsorted libraries originated from 2 million PBMCs that had been stored at -80 C.

Material: PBMCs. The origin of this receptor is a female donor with HTLV-1-associated myelopathy (HAM/TSP). The V call is TRBV7-2, the J call TRBJ2-7; maybe TRBD2 (6 bases). CDR3 coding DNA: TGTGCCAGCAGCTTCCGGGACTTCAAAGGCGAGCAGTACTTC. It is translated as CASSFRDFKGEQYF.